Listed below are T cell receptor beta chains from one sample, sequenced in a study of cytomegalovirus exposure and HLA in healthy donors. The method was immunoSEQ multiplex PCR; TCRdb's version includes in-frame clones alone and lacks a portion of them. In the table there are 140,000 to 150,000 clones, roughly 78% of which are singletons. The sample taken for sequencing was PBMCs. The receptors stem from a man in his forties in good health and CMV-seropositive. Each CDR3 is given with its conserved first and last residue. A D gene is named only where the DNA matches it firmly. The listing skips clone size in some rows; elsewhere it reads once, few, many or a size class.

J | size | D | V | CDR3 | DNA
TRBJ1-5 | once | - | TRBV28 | CASNRIGNQPQHF | TGTGCCAGCAACAGGATTGGCAATCAGCCCCAGCATTTT
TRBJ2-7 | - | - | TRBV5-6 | CASSFLGSSSYEQYF | TGTGCCAGCAGCTTTCTCGGGAGTTCGTCCTACGAGCAGTACTTC
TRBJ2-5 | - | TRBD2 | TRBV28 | CASSLAGVGETQYF | TGTGCCAGCAGTTTAGCGGGAGTGGGAGAGACCCAGTACTTC
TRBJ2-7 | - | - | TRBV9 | CASSVEGSGVEQYF | TGTGCCAGCAGCGTAGAAGGTAGCGGAGTCGAGCAGTACTTC
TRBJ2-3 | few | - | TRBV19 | CASSIKGRWAQYF | TGTGCCAGTAGTATAAAAGGGAGATGGGCGCAGTATTTT
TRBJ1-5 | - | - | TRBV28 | CASSFGRRGSNQPQHF | TGTGCCAGCAGTTTCGGTCGTCGGGGTAGCAATCAGCCCCAGCATTTT
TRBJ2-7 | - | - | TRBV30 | CAWSKGAPIYEQYF | TGTGCCTGGAGTAAAGGAGCGCCCATCTACGAGCAGTACTTC
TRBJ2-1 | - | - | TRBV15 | CATSRVPLSQTINSSWNEQFF | TGTGCCACCAGCAGAGTTCCTCTCTCCCAAACGATTAACTCGTCTTGGAATGAGCAGTTCTTC
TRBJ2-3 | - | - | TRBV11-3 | CASSLEGGDTQYF | TGTGCCAGCAGCTTAGAAGGGGGAGATACGCAGTATTTT
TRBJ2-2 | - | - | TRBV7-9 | CASSLTPTGNTGELFF | TGTGCCAGCAGCTTAACCCCGACAGGCAACACCGGGGAGCTGTTTTTT
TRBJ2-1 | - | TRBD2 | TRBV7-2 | CASSLGPSGGFEQFF | TGTGCCAGCAGCTTAGGGCCTAGCGGGGGGTTTGAGCAGTTCTTC
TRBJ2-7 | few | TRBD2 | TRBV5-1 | CASSGATSGSRYEQYF | TGCGCCAGCAGCGGGGCCACTAGCGGGAGTAGGTACGAGCAGTACTTC
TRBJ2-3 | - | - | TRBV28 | CASLWRSTDTQYF | TGTGCCAGCTTATGGAGAAGCACAGATACGCAGTATTTT
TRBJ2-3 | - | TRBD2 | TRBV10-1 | CASSELTSGRLDTQYF | TGCGCCAGCAGTGAATTAACTAGCGGGAGATTAGATACGCAGTATTTT
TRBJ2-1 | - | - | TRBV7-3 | CASSLESGGAYNEQFF | TGTGCCAGCAGCTTAGAATCGGGCGGGGCCTACAATGAGCAGTTCTTC
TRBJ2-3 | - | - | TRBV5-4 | CASSLVVGQNTDTQYF | TGTGCCAGCAGCTTGGTAGTGGGGCAGAACACAGATACGCAGTATTTT
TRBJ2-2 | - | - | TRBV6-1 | CASSEVYLNTGELFF | TGTGCCAGCAGTGAAGTCTACCTGAACACCGGGGAGCTGTTTTTT
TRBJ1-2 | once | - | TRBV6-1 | CASNLPQGGNYGYTF | TGTGCCAGCAACCTACCACAGGGCGGGAACTATGGCTACACCTTC
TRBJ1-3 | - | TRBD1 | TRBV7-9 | CASPEADRISGNTIYF | TGTGCCAGCCCGGAGGCGGACAGGATCTCTGGAAACACCATATATTTT
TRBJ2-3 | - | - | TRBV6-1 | CASSELDQLAQYF | TGTGCCAGCAGCGAACTAGACCAGCTTGCGCAGTATTTT
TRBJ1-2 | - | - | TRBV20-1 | CSASRDGYTF | TGCAGTGCTAGCAGGGATGGCTACACCTTC
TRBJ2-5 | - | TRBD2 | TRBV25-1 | CASSEGSGLTQETQYF | TGTGCCAGCAGTGAAGGGTCGGGACTAACACAAGAGACCCAGTACTTC
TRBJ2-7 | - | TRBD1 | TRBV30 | CASSPVGGQANFYEQYF | TGTGCCTCTAGCCCTGTTGGAGGACAGGCAAATTTCTACGAGCAGTACTTC
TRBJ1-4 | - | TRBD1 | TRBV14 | CASSHSGTGPTNEKLFF | TGTGCCAGCAGCCACTCCGGGACAGGGCCAACTAATGAAAAACTGTTTTTT
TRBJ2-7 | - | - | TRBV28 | CASTTFYEQYF | TGTGCCAGCACTACTTTCTACGAGCAGTACTTC
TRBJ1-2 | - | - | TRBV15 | CATSRISGSAGYTF | TGTGCCACCAGCAGAATATCAGGGTCCGCTGGCTACACCTTC
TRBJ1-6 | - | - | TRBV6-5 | CASSYWAGVDSPLHF | TGTGCCAGCAGTTACTGGGCAGGGGTTGATTCACCCCTCCACTTT
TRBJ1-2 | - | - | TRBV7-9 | CASSLLQSNYGYTF | TGTGCCAGCAGCTTACTACAGAGTAACTATGGCTACACCTTC
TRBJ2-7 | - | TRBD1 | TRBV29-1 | CSVVTGTGLIYEQYF | TGCAGCGTGGTAACCGGGACAGGATTAATCTACGAGCAGTACTTC
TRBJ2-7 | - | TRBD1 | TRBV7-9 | CASSSRTGNGYEQYF | TGTGCCAGCAGCTCTCGGACAGGGAACGGCTACGAGCAGTACTTC
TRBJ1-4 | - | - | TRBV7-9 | CASSLALTANEKLFF | TGTGCCAGCAGCTTAGCGCTTACAGCTAATGAAAAACTGTTTTTT
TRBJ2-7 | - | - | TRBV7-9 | CSSSLESYEQYF | TGTTCCAGCAGCTTAGAGAGCTACGAGCAGTACTTC
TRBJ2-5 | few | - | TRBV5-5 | CASSFGGQETQYF | TGTGCCAGCAGCTTCGGGGGCCAAGAGACCCAGTACTTC
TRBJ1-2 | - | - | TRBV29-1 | CSVLGDITSNGYTF | TGCAGCGTACTGGGCGACATAACCTCCAATGGCTACACCTTC
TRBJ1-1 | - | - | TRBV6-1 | CASILTSTWDTEAFF | TGTGCCAGCATCCTCACCTCGACATGGGACACTGAAGCTTTCTTT
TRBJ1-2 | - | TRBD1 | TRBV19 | CASTPKGGGTGTNYGYTF | TGTGCCAGTACCCCGAAAGGGGGGGGGACAGGGACTAACTATGGCTACACCTTC
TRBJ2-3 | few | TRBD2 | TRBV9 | CASSGGQREVADTQYF | TGTGCCAGCAGCGGGGGGCAGCGGGAGGTGGCAGATACGCAGTATTTT
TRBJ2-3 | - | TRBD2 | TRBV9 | CASSAWTSGSSSTDTQYF | TGTGCCAGCAGCGCTTGGACTAGCGGGAGTTCGAGCACAGATACGCAGTATTTT
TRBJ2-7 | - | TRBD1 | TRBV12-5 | CASGLVLGTGLFEQYF | TGTGCTAGTGGTTTGGTACTCGGGACAGGGCTATTCGAGCAGTACTTC
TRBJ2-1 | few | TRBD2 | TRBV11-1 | CASSLRLREGRSEQFF | TGTGCCAGCAGCTTAAGGCTACGGGAGGGCCGGAGTGAGCAGTTCTTC
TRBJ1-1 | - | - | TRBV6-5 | CASSFGTEGAEAFF | TGTGCCAGCAGTTTTGGAACTGAGGGGGCTGAAGCTTTCTTT
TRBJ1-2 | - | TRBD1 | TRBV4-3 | CASSQEQGAPNYGYTF | TGCGCCAGCAGCCAGGAACAGGGGGCACCTAACTATGGCTACACCTTC
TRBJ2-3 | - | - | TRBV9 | CASSVDGGTDTQYF | TGTGCCAGCAGCGTAGATGGGGGGACAGATACGCAGTATTTT
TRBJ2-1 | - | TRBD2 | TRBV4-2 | CASSQASLAGVDMRNEQFF | TGTGCCAGCAGCCAAGCTTCCCTAGCGGGAGTAGACATGCGCAATGAGCAGTTCTTC
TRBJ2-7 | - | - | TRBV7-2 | CASSLGPSGGEQYF | TGTGCCAGCAGCTTGGGCCCCTCCGGGGGCGAGCAGTACTTC
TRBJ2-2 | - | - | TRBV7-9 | CASSSPPGELFF | TGTGCCAGCAGCTCTCCCCCGGGGGAGCTGTTTTTT
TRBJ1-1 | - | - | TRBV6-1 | CASSQFRSTNTEAFF | TGTGCCAGCTCTCAGTTCAGAAGTACGAACACTGAAGCTTTCTTT
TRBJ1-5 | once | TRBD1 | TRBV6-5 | CASSRGLGSNQPQHF | TGTGCCAGCAGCAGGGGGCTGGGGAGCAATCAGCCCCAGCATTTT
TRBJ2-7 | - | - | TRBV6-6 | CASKDRDNTYEQYF | TGTGCCAGCAAGGACCGGGACAATACCTACGAGCAGTACTTC
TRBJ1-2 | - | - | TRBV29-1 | CSIGGRVEGYTF | TGCAGCATTGGAGGCAGGGTTGAAGGCTACACCTTC